The source of this T cell receptor beta chain is a study of T-cell memory formation after mild COVID-19. Points on this clonotype: The antigen is undetermined.

Regarding the study as a whole: Contracting clones from day 15 to 85 showed balanced CD4/CD8; later expanders favored CD4+. Specificity for SARS-CoV-2 was not confirmed among the second-wave clones peaking on day 37. Cross-reactive memory seemingly joined, as some responding clones were found in pre-infection memory.

Germline CDR1 reads LNHNV; CDR2 reads YYDKDF (reference sequence). The CDR3 covers 13 residues. Trimming took 1 base from V and 1 from J, leaving 2 bases between them. TCRdb recomputed calls from the 5' RACE reads with MiXCR, one row per CDR3 protein. The data hold about 390,000 distinct CDR3 sequences, with 15% to 20% observed a single time. The source of this sequence is a young man who had mild COVID-19 (a few samples of this study predate the infection). Cell type and time point are not known. This sequence joins TRBV15 and TRBJ1-5; no firm D call. The material sequenced was PBMCs or a T cell subset sorted from them (not recorded which). The CDR3 region has the DNA TGTGCCACCAGCAGAGTCAGCAATCAGCCCCAGCATTTT. This codes for CATSRVSNQPQHF.